The 13 T cell receptor beta chains below were found in one sample sequenced in a study of blood T cell repertoires in COVID-19. Sequencing was performed with immunoSEQ multiplex PCR; in TCRdb, only in-frame clones are kept and a portion is missing. The sample consists of 170,000 or so clones, more than 85% of them appearing once. Specimen: peripheral blood. All receptors come from a man aged 35 to 55 with active or convalescent COVID-19.

The count of this clone is one. This rearrangement joins TRBV28 to TRBJ1-2, with D maybe TRBD1 (5 bases). V lost 8 bases, J lost 0 bases, and 13 bases lay in between. In germline, CDR1 is MDHEN, CDR2 SYDVKM. The CDR3 sequence is 14 residues long. The DNA for the CDR3 is TGTGCCAGCGTAAACGCGGGGCCTAACTATGGCTACACCTTC. Translation: CASVNAGPNYGYTF.

The J gene is TRBJ2-1, the V gene TRBV14; TRBD2 aligns across 9 bases. J lost 8 bases, V lost 5 bases, and 13 bases had no gene match. This CDR3 region has 16 residues. Germline lookup yields CDR1 SGHDN and CDR2 FVKESK. CDR3 amino acids: CASSSTPGGGADEQFF. In DNA, the CDR3 is TGTGCCAGCAGCTCCACCCCCGGCGGGGGGGCCGATGAGCAGTTCTTC.

The genes are TRBV28 and TRBJ2-1; D perhaps matches TRBD1 (5 bases). The CDR3 loop spans 14 amino acids. Deletions cut 3 bases from V and 6 bases from J, with 12 bases between. Germline V gene data show CDR1 as MDHEN and CDR2 as SYDVKM. The chain's CDR3 is CASSFWPQGNEQFF. CDR3 bases: TGTGCCAGCAGTTTTTGGCCCCAGGGCAATGAGCAGTTCTTC. Full variable domain (rest looked up from reference TRBV28 and TRBJ2-1): DVKVTQSSRYLVKRTGEKVFLECVQDMDHENMFWYRQDPGLGLRLIYFSYDVKMKEKGDIPEGYSVSREKKERFSLILESASTNQTSMYLCASSFWPQGNEQFFGPGTRLTVL.

The chain recombines TRBV18 with TRBJ1-6; 10 nucleotides align to TRBD1. Germline loops: CDR1 KGHSH, CDR2 LQKENI. CDR3 size: 14 residues. The V and J ends lost 6 bases and 9 bases, in that order; junction bases with no gene match: 5. CDR3 protein: CASSPGQGISPLHF. The CDR3 DNA reads as TGTGCCAGCTCGCCGGGACAGGGGATTTCACCCCTCCACTTT.

The chain links TRBV5-4 to TRBJ1-4; 11 bases are a match to TRBD1. This CDR3 spans 16 amino acids. Germline CDR1 SGHNT, CDR2 YYREEE (reference sequence). J lost 8 bases, V lost 2 bases, and 8 bases had no gene match. Here the CDR3 DNA reads TGTGCCAGCAGCTTTGGCCCGGGACAGGGGGAGGAAAAACTGTTTTTT. This codes for CASSFGPGQGEEKLFF.

This sequence joins TRBV10-1 and TRBJ1-5, with unresolved D. Trimming cost V 2 bases and J 4 bases, with 6 bases left between them. This CDR3 region has 13 residues. Germline CDR1 and CDR2: WNHNN and SYGVQD (reference sequence). The CDR3 region has the DNA TGCGCCAGCAGTGAGACAGTAAATCAGCCCCAGCATTTT. Amino acid sequence: CASSETVNQPQHF.

The gene calls are TRBV14 and TRBJ2-3, with 12 bases fitting TRBD2. This CDR3 has 16 residues. The V gene's germline CDR1 is SGHDN and CDR2 FVKESK. Unmatched junction bases numbered 9, after V lost 4 bases and J lost 7 bases. CDR3 sequence: CASSPSGGAIQYTQYF. CDR3 bases: TGTGCCAGCAGCCCTAGCGGGGGGGCTATTCAATATACGCAGTATTTT.

The V gene is TRBV28, the J gene TRBJ1-2, with D perhaps matching TRBD1 (5 bases). With 3 bases removed from V and 2 bases from J, the gap between germline ends came to 16 bases. CDR1 MDHEN and CDR2 SYDVKM come from the germline V gene. CDR3 size: 16 residues. As DNA, the CDR3 is TGTGCCAGCAGTTTCCCGCCACTAAAGGGGAACTATGGCTACACCTTC. Translated, it gives CASSFPPLKGNYGYTF.

The chain carries TRBV24-1 and TRBJ1-3; the D gene is possibly TRBD1 (5 bases). CDR1 and CDR2 from the germline V gene are KGHDR and SFDVKD. Trimming pared 4 bases from V and 1 base from J, leaving 10 bases between. The CDR3 length is 15 residues. CDR3 loop: CATSDPTESGNTIYF. The DNA for the CDR3 is TGTGCCACCAGTGACCCGACAGAATCTGGAAACACCATATATTTT.

The chain employs TRBV9 and TRBJ2-1; perhaps TRBD2 as D (6 bases). CDR3 length: 15 residues. CDR1 is SGDLS, CDR2 YYNGEE, per germline. V was pared by 4 bases and J by 5 bases, with 16 bases between. The DNA for the CDR3 is TGTGCCAGCAGCCTGACCGGGACTTATAACAATGAGCAGTTCTTC. This codes for CASSLTGTYNNEQFF.

The rearrangement links TRBV7-9 to TRBJ2-7; 7 bases are a match to TRBD2. The CDR3 sequence is 14 residues long. Unmatched junction bases numbered 7, after V lost 5 bases and J lost 3 bases. Germline-derived CDR1 and CDR2 are SEHNR and FQNEAQ (reference sequence). In DNA form, the CDR3 reads TGTGCCAGCAGCGCCTGGGGGGGGAACTACGAGCAGTACTTC. It translates to CASSAWGGNYEQYF.

The rearrangement uses TRBV7-3 and TRBJ2-1; tentatively, D is TRBD1 (5 bases). Per the germline V gene, CDR1 is SGHTA and CDR2 is FQGTGA. Trimming left V 8 bases short and J 4 bases short, with 6 bases between. CDR3 length equals 11 residues. CDR3 in DNA: TGTGCCAGCGGGGCTTACAATGAGCAGTTCTTC. This translates into CASGAYNEQFF.

The chain couples TRBV4-1 to TRBJ1-2, with a possible D match to TRBD1 (6 bases). This CDR3 has 18 amino acids. Per the germline V gene, CDR1 is MGHRA and CDR2 is YSYEKL. V shed 0 bases and J shed 4 bases, with 21 bases lying between them. In nucleotides, the CDR3 is TGCGCCAGCAGCCAAGAGTTGCAGGGGCGGAAAGGTGGCTATGGCTACACCTTC. Translation: CASSQELQGRKGGYGYTF.